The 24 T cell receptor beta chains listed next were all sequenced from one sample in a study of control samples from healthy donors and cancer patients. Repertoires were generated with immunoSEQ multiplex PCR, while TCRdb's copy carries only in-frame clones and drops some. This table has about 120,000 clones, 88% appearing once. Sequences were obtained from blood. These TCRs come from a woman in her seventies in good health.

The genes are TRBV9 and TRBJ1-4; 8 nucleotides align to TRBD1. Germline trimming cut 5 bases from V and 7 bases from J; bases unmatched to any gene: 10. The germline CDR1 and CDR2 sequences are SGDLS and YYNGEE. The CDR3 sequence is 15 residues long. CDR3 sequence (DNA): TGTGCCAGCAGTATAGACAGGGGAAGGGGTGAAAAACTGTTTTTT. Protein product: CASSIDRGRGEKLFF.

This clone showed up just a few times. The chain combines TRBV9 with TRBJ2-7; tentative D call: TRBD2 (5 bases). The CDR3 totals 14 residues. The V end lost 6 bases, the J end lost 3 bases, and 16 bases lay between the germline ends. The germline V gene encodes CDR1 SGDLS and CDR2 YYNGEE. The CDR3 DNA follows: TGTGCCAGCACCCCCGACGAGGGCGGCTACGAGCAGTACTTC. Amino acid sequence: CASTPDEGGYEQYF.

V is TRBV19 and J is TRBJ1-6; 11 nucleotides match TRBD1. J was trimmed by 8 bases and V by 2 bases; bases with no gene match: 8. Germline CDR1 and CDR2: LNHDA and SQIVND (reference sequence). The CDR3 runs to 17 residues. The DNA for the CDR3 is TGTGCCAGTAGTATACGACCGGAGGGACAGGGGGATTCACCCCTCCACTTT. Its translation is CASSIRPEGQGDSPLHF.

The CDR3 sequence is CASSQAGRGGEKLFF. CDR3 coding DNA: TGTGCCAGCAGCCAAGCTGGGAGGGGTGGGGAAAAACTGTTTTTT. The chain joins TRBV3-1 (or the pseudogene TRBV3-2) to TRBJ1-4; possible D gene TRBD1, 5 bases. From germline, CDR1 is LGHDT and CDR2 YNNKEL (reference sequence). V lost 1 base and J 8 bases, leaving 14 bases between the germline ends. The CDR3 has 15 residues.

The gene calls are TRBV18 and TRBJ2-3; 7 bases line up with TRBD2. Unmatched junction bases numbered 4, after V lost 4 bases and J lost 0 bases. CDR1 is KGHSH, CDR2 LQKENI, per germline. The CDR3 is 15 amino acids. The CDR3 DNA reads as TGTGCCAGCTCACGGTGGGGAGGGAGCACAGATACGCAGTATTTT. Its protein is CASSRWGGSTDTQYF.

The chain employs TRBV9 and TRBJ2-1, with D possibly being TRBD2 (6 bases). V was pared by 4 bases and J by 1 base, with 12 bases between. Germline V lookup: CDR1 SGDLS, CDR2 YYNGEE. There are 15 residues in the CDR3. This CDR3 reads CASSSAGPSYNEQFF. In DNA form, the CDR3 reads TGTGCCAGCAGCTCAGCGGGTCCGTCCTACAATGAGCAGTTCTTC.

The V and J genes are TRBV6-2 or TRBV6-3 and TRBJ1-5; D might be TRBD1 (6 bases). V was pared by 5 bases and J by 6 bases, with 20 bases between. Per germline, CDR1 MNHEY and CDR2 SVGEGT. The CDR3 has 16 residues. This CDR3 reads CASSPQGGGSRQPQHF. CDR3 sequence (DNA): TGTGCCAGCAGTCCCCAGGGAGGGGGAAGTCGTCAGCCCCAGCATTTT.

The chain's CDR3 is CASSQELGARNTEAFF. The CDR3 DNA reads as TGCGCCAGCAGCCAAGAGTTGGGGGCGCGGAACACTGAAGCTTTCTTT. The chain carries TRBV4-1 and TRBJ1-1, with D possibly matching TRBD1 (6 bases). The CDR3 covers 16 residues. Trimming took off 0 bases at V and 1 base at J, with 12 bases between the two ends. Germline V gives CDR1 MGHRA, CDR2 YSYEKL.

In nucleotides, the CDR3 is TGTGCCAGCAGCTTAGATCTTCTTGGTGTCGGGACAGGGGAATTTCCCCAGCATTTT. Amino acid sequence: CASSLDLLGVGTGEFPQHF. The chain couples TRBV7-8 to TRBJ1-5, with 10 bases identical to TRBD1. CDR1 is SGHVS, CDR2 FQNEAQ, per germline. The trim removed 1 base at V and 10 bases at J, leaving 19 bases unmatched. The CDR3 extends over 19 amino acids.

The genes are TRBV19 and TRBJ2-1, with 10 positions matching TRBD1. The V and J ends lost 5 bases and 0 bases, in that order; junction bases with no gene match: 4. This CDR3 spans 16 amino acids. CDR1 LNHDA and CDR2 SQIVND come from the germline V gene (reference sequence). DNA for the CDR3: TGTGCCAGTAGTTTCGGACAGGGGGACTCCTACAATGAGCAGTTCTTC. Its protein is CASSFGQGDSYNEQFF.

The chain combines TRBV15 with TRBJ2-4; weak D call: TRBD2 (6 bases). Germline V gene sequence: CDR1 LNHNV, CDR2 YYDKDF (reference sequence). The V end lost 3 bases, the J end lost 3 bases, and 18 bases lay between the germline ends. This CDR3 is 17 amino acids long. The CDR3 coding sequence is TGTGCCACCAGCAGCAATCAGGAAACCGGGGGCAAAAACATTCAGTACTTC. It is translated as CATSSNQETGGKNIQYF.

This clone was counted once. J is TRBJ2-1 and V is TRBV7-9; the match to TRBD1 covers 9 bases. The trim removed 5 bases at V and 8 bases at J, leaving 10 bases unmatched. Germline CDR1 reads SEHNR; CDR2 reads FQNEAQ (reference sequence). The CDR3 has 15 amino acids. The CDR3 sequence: CASSPVTGGRDEQFF. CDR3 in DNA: TGTGCCAGCAGCCCGGTGACAGGGGGTAGGGATGAGCAGTTCTTC.

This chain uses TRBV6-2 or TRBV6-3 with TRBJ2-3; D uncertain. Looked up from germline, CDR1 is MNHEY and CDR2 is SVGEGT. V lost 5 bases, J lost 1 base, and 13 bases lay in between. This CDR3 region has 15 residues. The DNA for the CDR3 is TGTGCCAGCAGTCCCTCTCGCGGACGCACAGATACGCAGTATTTT. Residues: CASSPSRGRTDTQYF.

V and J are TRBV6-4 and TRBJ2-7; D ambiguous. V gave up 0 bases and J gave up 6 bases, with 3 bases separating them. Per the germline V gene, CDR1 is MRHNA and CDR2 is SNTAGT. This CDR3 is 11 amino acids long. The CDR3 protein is CASSDSVEQYF. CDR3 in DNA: TGTGCCAGCAGTGACTCCGTCGAGCAGTACTTC.

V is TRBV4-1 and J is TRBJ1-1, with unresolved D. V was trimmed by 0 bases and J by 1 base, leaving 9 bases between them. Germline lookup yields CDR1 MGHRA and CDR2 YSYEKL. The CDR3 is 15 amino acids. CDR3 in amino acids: CASSQEEGWNTEAFF. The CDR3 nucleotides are TGCGCCAGCAGCCAAGAGGAGGGATGGAACACTGAAGCTTTCTTT.

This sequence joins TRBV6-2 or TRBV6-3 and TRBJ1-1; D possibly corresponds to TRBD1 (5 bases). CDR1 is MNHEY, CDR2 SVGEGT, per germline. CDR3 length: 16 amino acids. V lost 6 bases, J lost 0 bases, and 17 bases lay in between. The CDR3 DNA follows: TGTGCCAGCAGCCGCGGGGCCCAAAATTTGAACACTGAAGCTTTCTTT. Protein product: CASSRGAQNLNTEAFF.

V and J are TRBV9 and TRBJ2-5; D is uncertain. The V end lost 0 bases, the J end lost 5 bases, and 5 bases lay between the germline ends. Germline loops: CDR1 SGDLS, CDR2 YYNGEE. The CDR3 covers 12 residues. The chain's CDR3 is CASSVGSETQYF. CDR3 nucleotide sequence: TGTGCCAGCAGCGTAGGTAGCGAGACCCAGTACTTC.

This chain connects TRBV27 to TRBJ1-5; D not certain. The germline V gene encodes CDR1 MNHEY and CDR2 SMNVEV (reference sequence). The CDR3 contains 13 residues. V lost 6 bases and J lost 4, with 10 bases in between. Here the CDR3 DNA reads TGTGCCAGCAGGGACCACAGAAATCAGCCCCAGCATTTT. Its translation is CASRDHRNQPQHF.

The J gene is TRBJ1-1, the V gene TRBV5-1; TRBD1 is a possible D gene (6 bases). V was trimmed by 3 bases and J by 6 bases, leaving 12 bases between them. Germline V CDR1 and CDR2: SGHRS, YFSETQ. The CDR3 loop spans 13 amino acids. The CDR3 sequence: CASSSPGAAEAFF. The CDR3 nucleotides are TGCGCCAGCAGCTCCCCGGGGGCGGCTGAAGCTTTCTTT.

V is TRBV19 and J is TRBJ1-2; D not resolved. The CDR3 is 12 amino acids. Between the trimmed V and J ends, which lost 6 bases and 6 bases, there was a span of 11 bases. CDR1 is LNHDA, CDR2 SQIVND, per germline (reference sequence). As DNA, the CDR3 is TGTGCCAGTAGAACCACTCAGGATGGCTACACCTTC. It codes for CASRTTQDGYTF.

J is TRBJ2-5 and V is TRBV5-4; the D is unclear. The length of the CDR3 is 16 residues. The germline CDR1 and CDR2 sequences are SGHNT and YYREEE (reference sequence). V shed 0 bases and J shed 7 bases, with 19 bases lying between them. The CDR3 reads CASSLGPPSSAGTQYF. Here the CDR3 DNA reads TGTGCCAGCAGCTTGGGCCCCCCGAGCTCCGCAGGGACCCAGTACTTC.

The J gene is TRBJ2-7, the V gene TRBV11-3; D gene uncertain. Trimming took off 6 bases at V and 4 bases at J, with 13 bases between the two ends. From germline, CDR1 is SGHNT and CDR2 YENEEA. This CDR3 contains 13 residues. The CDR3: CASSIGRGYEQYF. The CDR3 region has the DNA TGTGCCAGCAGTATCGGACGAGGATACGAGCAGTACTTC.

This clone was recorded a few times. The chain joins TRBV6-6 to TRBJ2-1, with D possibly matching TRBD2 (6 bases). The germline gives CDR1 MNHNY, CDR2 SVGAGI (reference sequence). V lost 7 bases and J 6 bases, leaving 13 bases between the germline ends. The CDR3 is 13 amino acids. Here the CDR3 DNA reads TGTGCCAGCACCCTGGGGGGTCCCAATGAGCAGTTCTTC. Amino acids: CASTLGGPNEQFF.

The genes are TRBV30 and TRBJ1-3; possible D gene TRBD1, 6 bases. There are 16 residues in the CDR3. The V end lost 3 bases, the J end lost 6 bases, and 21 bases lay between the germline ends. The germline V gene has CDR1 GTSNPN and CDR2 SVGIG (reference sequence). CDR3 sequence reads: CAWRFDRSKSENTIYF. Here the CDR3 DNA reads TGTGCCTGGAGATTCGACAGGTCCAAATCAGAAAACACCATATATTTT. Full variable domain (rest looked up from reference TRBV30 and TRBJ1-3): SQTIHQWPATLVQPVGSPLSLECTVEGTSNPNLYWYRQAAGRGLQLLFYSVGIGQISSEVPQNLSASRPQDRQFILSSKKLLLSDSGFYLCAWRFDRSKSENTIYFGEGSWLTVV.